The TCR beta chain described here comes from a study of shared clonotypes between healthy human individuals (dated by TCRdb to 2019 to 2021). About the full investigation: Three men and two women, aged 18 to 49 years, made up the cohort. Blood TCR repertoires of four to six healthy adults were deeply sequenced to estimate repertoire size and the extent of clonotype sharing between individuals. Per donor, leukapheresis produced somewhere between about 0.94 and 8.9 billion PBMCs. To increase sequencing depth and limit assay-specific biases, different laboratories used diverse techniques to prepare libraries and sequence TCR repertoires. The investigation overall reported the following: Sampling was restricted to blood, and TCR repertoires in tissue are likely to differ from TCR repertoires in blood. Based on pairwise subsampling, the degree of clonotype sharing among donors was expected to be affected by sequencing depth. The genetic and exposure-history diversity represented was limited by the small number of donors.

With regard to this clone: The clone's antigen remains unknown. No much larger clone is present one base from it, and per-base qualities are unavailable.

The V and J ends are trimmed by 3 bases and 4 bases, leaving 11 bases between them. From the germline V gene, CDR1 is SGHRS and CDR2 is YFSETQ. Inclusive of the bounding cysteine and phenylalanine, the CDR3 is 13 residues long. Only CDR3 DNA is held: 39 bases, read in frame from base 1. Using the deep immunoSEQ assay, TCR CDR3 regions were amplified from genomic DNA by multiplex PCR. Extracted genomic DNA from each cell subset was distributed evenly across all wells of several immunoSEQ 96-well plates, and each plate was treated as a replicate. For unsorted PBMC, around 290 ng of genomic DNA, equivalent to approximately 30,000 T cell genomes, went into each replicate PCR. Unsorted PBMC genomic DNA was sequenced across ten immunoSEQ deep assay plates. The purified libraries were quantified using a Qubit 3.0 fluorometer, sized with a Bioanalyzer 2100, and then quantified again using the KAPA Library Quantification kit. A separate single-read 150-cycle Illumina NextSeq 550 flow cell was used to sequence each immunoSEQ 96-well plate. The authors processed their data as follows. Because the immunoSEQ output held only junctional sequences and lacked quality scores, the filtering could not match the filtering applied to full-length reads. To assign V/J genes and CDR3, sequences were annotated using PyIR, a Python wrapper for IgBLAST v1.9, with IMGT germline references. Reads with weak V/J assignments (E-value above 1e-6), missing CDR3, stop codons, out-of-frame junctions, or ambiguous translated residues were removed. V3J clonotypes were defined by identical inferred V gene, J gene, and CDR3 amino acid sequence. To compute the percentage overlap between repertoires, the number of shared unique clonotypes was divided by the size of the smaller repertoire. Richness of each repertoire was evaluated using RTK rarefaction, the Chao1 estimator, and Recon v2.1 estimates of unobserved clonotypes. Imported from immuneACCESS, the table was reduced by TCRdb to in-frame sequences with V and J called. These copies leave out some clones; in studies compared against another copy, an unresolved V gene accounts for under half, and the cause of the remainder is not known. Clone size and V and J calls were adopted from that table, with D and trimming inferred from the DNA. The sample profile shows some 450,000 clones; approximately 80% of them were found once. The top ten constitute about 12% of the sample.

Healthy HIV-negative adults with no recently reported acute infections or vaccinations were included as donors. Every donor was a Caucasian adult living in Nashville, Tennessee, USA. In the unsorted samples, 70 million to 90 million PBMCs were counted, and genomic DNA was extracted using the QIAamp DNA Blood Mini kit. Blood was obtained by leukapheresis, after which PBMCs were separated by Ficoll-Histopaque density gradient centrifugation and cryopreserved in liquid nitrogen vapor phase. The sequenced sample consisted of PBMCs. The chain joins TRBV5-1 to TRBJ2-7, and TRBD1 may be the D gene, going by 7 matching bases. The sequence came from a woman aged 40 to 50 in good health. Some clones in this sample may be carry-over from other donors' samples. The nucleotides read TGCGCCAGCAGCTCCCAGGGGGGATACGAGCAGTACTTC. This translates into CASSSQGGYEQYF.